These 31 T cell receptor beta chains share one sample of origin, sequenced in a study of cytomegalovirus exposure and HLA in healthy donors. 13 Jbeta primers and 60 Vbeta primers were used for the PCR. Data came from immunoSEQ multiplex PCR; TCRdb stores just in-frame clones and leaves some out. The sample contains around 210,000 clones, 65% to 85% of which appear only once. The sequenced sample was PBMCs. These receptors all stem from a man in his forties or fifties in good health and CMV-seronegative.

J is TRBJ2-2 and V is TRBV4-1; 11 bases fit TRBD1. The CDR3 has 15 amino acids. The V segment lost 4 bases and the J segment 5 bases; nucleotides outside the gene matches: 3. Germline assignment: CDR1 MGHRA and CDR2 YSYEKL. The CDR3 nucleotides are TGCGCCAGCAGCCCCCGGGACAGGGGGACCGGGGAGCTGTTTTTT. It translates to CASSPRDRGTGELFF.

The CDR3 nucleotides read TGTGCCAGTAGTGAGTGGGGCGTCTCTGGAAACACCATATATTTT. Protein sequence: CASSEWGVSGNTIYF. The genes are TRBV19 and TRBJ1-3; a possible D gene is TRBD1 (5 bases). Germline V CDR1 and CDR2: LNHDA, SQIVND (reference sequence). The CDR3 extends over 15 amino acids. V was cut by 5 bases and J by 0 bases, with 11 bases left in between.

The chain joins TRBV19 to TRBJ2-7, with D perhaps matching TRBD2 (6 bases). The CDR3 covers 16 residues. Looked up from germline, CDR1 is LNHDA and CDR2 is SQIVND (reference sequence). The V gene lost 3 bases and the J gene lost 0 bases, with 15 bases spanning the gap. For the CDR3, the DNA is TGTGCCAGTAGTATGGGCCGGAGGGACGGCTCCTACGAGCAGTACTTC. It encodes CASSMGRRDGSYEQYF. Supplemented by reference TRBV19 and TRBJ2-7, the full variable domain reads DGGITQSPKYLFRKEGQNVTLSCEQNLNHDAMYWYRQDPGQGLRLIYYSQIVNDFQKGDIAEGYSVSREKKESFPLTVTSAQKNPTAFYLCASSMGRRDGSYEQYFGPGTRLTVT.

This clone was observed once. The rearrangement links TRBV2 to TRBJ2-7; TRBD1 matches at 10 bases. Germline V gene data show CDR1 as SNHLY and CDR2 as FYNNEI. The V and J ends lost 3 bases and 6 bases, in that order; junction bases with no gene match: 8. The length of the CDR3 is 15 residues. The CDR3 DNA is TGTGCCAGCAGTGACCGATCCGGGACAGGGGTCGAGCAGTACTTC. This encodes CASSDRSGTGVEQYF.

This chain connects TRBV30 to TRBJ1-1; D unresolved. In germline, CDR1 is GTSNPN, CDR2 SVGIG (reference sequence). This CDR3 region has 13 residues. V shed 1 base and J shed 4 bases, with 10 bases lying between them. The CDR3 nucleotides are TGTGCCTGGAGTGCCCTGGCGGGCACTGAAGCTTTCTTT. Amino acid sequence: CAWSALAGTEAFF. The whole variable domain, filled in from reference TRBV30 and TRBJ1-1, reads SQTIHQWPATLVQPVGSPLSLECTVEGTSNPNLYWYRQAAGRGLQLLFYSVGIGQISSEVPQNLSASRPQDRQFILSSKKLLLSDSGFYLCAWSALAGTEAFFGQGTRLTVV.

Here the CDR3 DNA reads TGCGCCAGCAGTGAGTCCGGGACAGGGCGGAGCGAGCAGTACTTC. Translated: CASSESGTGRSEQYF. V is TRBV10-1 and J is TRBJ2-7; 9 nucleotides align to TRBD1. There are 15 residues in the CDR3. Germline CDR1 reads WNHNN; CDR2 reads SYGVQD (reference sequence). Unmatched junction bases numbered 6, after V lost 0 bases and J lost 6 bases.

The chain has TRBV2 and TRBJ1-2, with TRBD1 as a possible D gene (6 bases). CDR3 size: 15 residues. V lost 4 bases and J 4 bases, leaving 16 bases between the germline ends. Germline loops: CDR1 SNHLY, CDR2 FYNNEI. CDR3 sequence: CASSVDRRPSYGYTF. DNA for the CDR3: TGTGCCAGCAGTGTCGACAGGAGGCCTTCCTATGGCTACACCTTC.

This clone was seen only a few times. The chain uses TRBV5-5 and TRBJ2-1, with 10 bases lining up with TRBD2. The CDR3 consists of 17 residues. The V gene's germline CDR1 is SGHKS and CDR2 YYEKEE (reference sequence). J gave up 4 bases and V 2 bases, and 9 bases lay outside the gene matches. The CDR3 loop reads CASSFIYSSGGYNEQFF. DNA of the CDR3: TGTGCCAGCAGCTTCATTTATAGTAGCGGGGGGTACAATGAGCAGTTCTTC.

The chain joins TRBV5-1 to TRBJ2-5; D call uncertain. The CDR3 covers 14 residues. The germline V gene has CDR1 SGHRS and CDR2 YFSETQ. The V end lost 0 bases, the J end lost 5 bases, and 11 bases lay between the germline ends. Here the CDR3 DNA reads TGCGCCAGCAGCTTGGGAAGTGGGCCGGAGACCCAGTACTTC. This translates into CASSLGSGPETQYF.

The chain links TRBV23-1 to TRBJ2-7; D call uncertain. TRBV23-1 is an ORF; its function is uncertain. V lost 0 bases to trimming and J lost 3 bases, with 6 bases between them. The CDR3 is 13 residues long. The CDR3, as DNA: TGCGCCAGCAGTCAATCGAGGTTCTACGAGCAGTACTTC. It yields the protein CASSQSRFYEQYF.

This clone was observed a single time. The chain combines TRBV7-3 with TRBJ2-3, with D uncertain. Trimming took off 9 bases at V and 0 bases at J, with 16 bases between the two ends. This CDR3 spans 15 amino acids. Germline V lookup: CDR1 SGHTA, CDR2 FQGTGA. The CDR3 sequence: CARMLDATSTDTQYF. Written as DNA, the CDR3 is TGTGCCAGAATGCTAGACGCCACTAGCACAGATACGCAGTATTTT.

The rearrangement links TRBV6-6 to TRBJ1-5; D is ambiguous. Germline V gives CDR1 MNHNY, CDR2 SVGAGI (reference sequence). The V gene lost 7 bases and the J gene lost 4 bases, with 11 bases spanning the gap. The CDR3 spans 13 residues. The CDR3 protein is CASTSGGNQPQHF. CDR3 DNA: TGTGCCAGCACCTCCGGAGGAAATCAGCCCCAGCATTTT.

The chain couples TRBV2 to TRBJ2-7, with D unresolved. The length of the CDR3 is 14 residues. Per germline, CDR1 SNHLY and CDR2 FYNNEI. The germline V and J ends were trimmed by 4 bases and 4 bases, with 14 bases remaining between them. The CDR3 region is CASSGDSHDYEQYF. The CDR3, as DNA: TGTGCCAGCAGTGGTGACTCTCATGATTACGAGCAGTACTTC.

This chain uses TRBV29-1 with TRBJ2-1; TRBD2 agrees at 10 bases. The germline V gene has CDR1 SQVTM and CDR2 ANQGSEA. The CDR3 runs to 15 residues. J gave up 8 bases and V 5 bases, and 12 bases lay outside the gene matches. CDR3 protein: CSVSPSGSWRDEQFF. The CDR3 coding sequence is TGCAGCGTTTCCCCTAGCGGGAGTTGGCGGGATGAGCAGTTCTTC.

In this sample, this clone turned up a few times. V usage is TRBV9 and J usage is TRBJ2-2, with a weak D call TRBD1 (6 bases). CDR3 size: 14 residues. Trimming pared 3 bases from V and 0 bases from J, leaving 6 bases between. CDR1 is SGDLS and CDR2 is YYNGEE in the germline V gene. CDR3 in DNA: TGTGCCAGCAGCGGACAGGCGAACACCGGGGAGCTGTTTTTT. This translates into CASSGQANTGELFF.

V is TRBV9 and J is TRBJ2-1, with D possibly TRBD1 on 6 matching bases. Trimming cost V 4 bases and J 8 bases, with 16 bases left between them. Germline V gives CDR1 SGDLS, CDR2 YYNGEE. The CDR3 has 14 amino acids. CDR3 DNA: TGTGCCAGCAGCTTCCGGGACAACGAAGATGAGCAGTTCTTC. As protein: CASSFRDNEDEQFF.

CDR3 nucleotide sequence: TGTGCCAGCAGCTTAGAACTAGGGCAGGGGCCGAACACTGAAGCTTTCTTT. Amino acids: CASSLELGQGPNTEAFF. The chain links TRBV11-2 to TRBJ1-1, with a tentative D call TRBD1 (6 bases). V gave up 0 bases and J gave up 1 base, with 15 bases separating them. The germline V gene has CDR1 SGHAT and CDR2 FQNNGV. This CDR3 comprises 17 residues.

The chain combines TRBV28 with TRBJ2-5; 12 positions agree with TRBD1. The J call may be in error: the DNA end matches TRBJ2-7 better. This CDR3 is 16 amino acids long. Germline loops: CDR1 MDHEN, CDR2 SYDVKM. This CDR3 reads CASITGTGGPPYEQYF. In nucleotides, the CDR3 is TGTGCCAGCATTACCGGGACAGGGGGCCCCCCCTACGAGCAGTACTTC.

This clone appeared a single time. This chain uses TRBV2 with TRBJ1-1; TRBD1 aligns across 7 bases. V was clipped by 7 bases and J by 1 base; unmatched bases: 6. Germline loops: CDR1 SNHLY, CDR2 FYNNEI. The CDR3 consists of 14 residues. Written as DNA, the CDR3 is TGTGCCAGCATACGACAGGGACCGAACACTGAAGCTTTCTTT. It specifies CASIRQGPNTEAFF.

This sequence joins TRBV7-6 and TRBJ2-2; 8 positions agree with TRBD2. CDR3 length equals 16 residues. Germline V gives CDR1 SGHVS, CDR2 FNYEAQ. J gave up 7 bases and V 5 bases, and 12 bases lay outside the gene matches. The CDR3 loop is CASSLPGTSRIGELFF. CDR3 sequence (DNA): TGTGCCAGCAGCCTCCCCGGGACTAGTCGGATCGGGGAGCTGTTTTTT.

The chain employs TRBV5-1 and TRBJ2-3; 8 bases align to TRBD2. The trim removed 4 bases at V and 5 bases at J, leaving 6 bases unmatched. This CDR3 contains 14 residues. Germline assignment: CDR1 SGHRS and CDR2 YFSETQ. The CDR3 reads CASSGGLELDTQYF. The DNA for the CDR3 is TGCGCCAGCAGCGGGGGACTAGAGCTAGATACGCAGTATTTT.

The V call is TRBV2, the J call TRBJ2-7; 7 bases agree with TRBD1. The CDR3 sequence is 13 residues long. Trimming at V came to 4 bases and at J to 2 bases, leaving 2 bases not matched to a gene. Germline CDR1 is SNHLY and CDR2 is FYNNEI. CDR3 amino acids: CASSAQGAYEQYF. The CDR3 DNA is TGTGCCAGCAGTGCTCAGGGGGCCTACGAGCAGTACTTC. The full variable domain, with the rest looked up from reference TRBV2 and TRBJ2-7, is EPEVTQTPSHQVTQMGQEVILRCVPISNHLYFYWYRQILGQKVEFLVSFYNNEISEKSEIFDDQFSVERPDGSNFTLKIRSTKLEDSAMYFCASSAQGAYEQYFGPGTRLTVT.

The chain recombines TRBV6-1 with TRBJ1-1, with 7 bases matching TRBD1. The CDR3 extends over 15 amino acids. After removal of 6 bases from V and 2 bases from J, the junction contained 9 bases not matched to a gene. Germline CDR1 is MNHNS and CDR2 is SASEGT. The CDR3 region is CASSYTGTANTEAFF. In DNA form, the CDR3 reads TGTGCCAGCAGCTACACCGGGACAGCCAACACTGAAGCTTTCTTT.

This chain uses TRBV5-1 with TRBJ2-6; 8 bases match TRBD1. V trimming: 1 base; J trimming: 0 bases; junction bases outside the gene matches: 3. This CDR3 comprises 17 residues. The germline CDR1 and CDR2 sequences are SGHRS and YFSETQ. In DNA form, the CDR3 reads TGCGCCAGCAGCTTGACGGGACAGGCCTCTGGGGCCAACGTCCTGACTTTC. It translates to CASSLTGQASGANVLTF.

The chain is built from TRBV4-1 and TRBJ1-2; the D is unclear. CDR3 size: 12 residues. V was clipped by 3 bases and J by 8 bases, with 10 bases between them. The germline gives CDR1 MGHRA, CDR2 YSYEKL. The CDR3 spells CASSQGGSGYTF. In DNA form, the CDR3 reads TGCGCCAGCAGCCAGGGAGGTTCCGGCTACACCTTC.

This clone was detected a few times. The identical CDR3 is also encoded by other nucleotide sequences in the sample. The genes are TRBV19 and TRBJ1-5; unclear D gene. CDR3 length: 13 amino acids. V lost 5 bases and J lost 6, with 11 bases in between. Germline-derived CDR1 and CDR2 are LNHDA and SQIVND (reference sequence). CDR3 sequence: CASSRGGGQPQHF. CDR3 in DNA: TGTGCCAGTAGTCGGGGAGGCGGTCAGCCCCAGCATTTT. The full variable domain, with the rest looked up from reference TRBV19 and TRBJ1-5, is DGGITQSPKYLFRKEGQNVTLSCEQNLNHDAMYWYRQDPGQGLRLIYYSQIVNDFQKGDIAEGYSVSREKKESFPLTVTSAQKNPTAFYLCASSRGGGQPQHFGDGTRLSIL.

The J gene is TRBJ2-5, the V gene TRBV6-1; 9 positions match TRBD2. The J segment lost 4 bases and the V segment lost 6 bases, leaving 9 bases of the junction unmatched. Germline loops: CDR1 MNHNS, CDR2 SASEGT. This CDR3 is built from 15 residues. This chain's CDR3 is CASSRGIAGVETQYF. CDR3 nucleotides: TGTGCCAGCAGCCGAGGGATAGCGGGAGTAGAGACCCAGTACTTC.

This sequence joins TRBV9 and TRBJ2-7; 9 bases align to TRBD2. Germline-derived CDR1 and CDR2 are SGDLS and YYNGEE. The CDR3 covers 14 residues. Trimming removed 4 bases from V and 7 bases from J; junction bases left unmatched: 9. The CDR3 protein is CASSPREGRSEQYF. As DNA, the CDR3 is TGTGCCAGCAGCCCGCGGGAGGGCCGTAGTGAGCAGTACTTC. The full variable domain, completed using reference TRBV9 and TRBJ2-7, is DSGVTQTPKHLITATGQRVTLRCSPRSGDLSVYWYQQSLDQGLQFLIQYYNGEERAKGNILERFSAQQFPDLHSELNLSSLELGDSALYFCASSPREGRSEQYFGPGTRLTVT.

This clone has a handful of counts. The chain employs TRBV4-1 and TRBJ2-7, with a weak D call TRBD2 (6 bases). CDR1 is MGHRA, CDR2 YSYEKL, per germline. CDR3 size: 16 residues. V lost 4 bases, J lost 4 bases, and 20 bases lay in between. CDR3 amino acids: CASSRPRPGEGYEQYF. The CDR3 region has the DNA TGCGCCAGCAGCCGACCGAGGCCGGGAGAGGGGTACGAGCAGTACTTC.

This clone has more than one count but fewer than ten. This rearrangement joins TRBV4-2 to TRBJ1-4; 10 bases map to TRBD1. V was pared by 0 bases and J by 5 bases, with 3 bases of the junction left unmatched. Germline CDR1 and CDR2: LGHNA and YNFKEQ. The CDR3 covers 16 residues. Here the CDR3 reads CASSQDMDRGNEKLFF. CDR3 DNA sequence: TGTGCCAGCAGCCAAGATATGGACAGGGGGAATGAAAAACTGTTTTTT.

This chain connects TRBV30 to TRBJ1-4; D perhaps matches TRBD1 (5 bases). From germline, CDR1 is GTSNPN and CDR2 SVGIG (reference sequence). CDR3 size: 15 residues. The germline V and J ends were trimmed by 1 base and 0 bases, with 9 bases remaining between them. Written as DNA, the CDR3 is TGTGCCTGGAGTGGATTAGGGGCAACTAATGAAAAACTGTTTTTT. Its translation is CAWSGLGATNEKLFF.